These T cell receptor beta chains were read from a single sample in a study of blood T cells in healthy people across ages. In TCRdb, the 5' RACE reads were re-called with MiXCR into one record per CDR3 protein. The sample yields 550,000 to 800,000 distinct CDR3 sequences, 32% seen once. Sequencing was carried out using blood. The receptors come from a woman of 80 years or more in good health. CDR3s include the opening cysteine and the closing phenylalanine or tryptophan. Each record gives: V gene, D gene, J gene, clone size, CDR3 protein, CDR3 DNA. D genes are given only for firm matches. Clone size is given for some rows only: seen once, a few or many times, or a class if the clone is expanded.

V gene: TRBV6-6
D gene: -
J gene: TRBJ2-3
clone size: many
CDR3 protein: CASSYPRGSTDTQYF
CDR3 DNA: TGTGCCAGCAGTTACCCACGAGGATCCACAGATACGCAGTATTTT

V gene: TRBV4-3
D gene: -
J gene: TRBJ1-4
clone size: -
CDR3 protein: CASSQEARDNLIGKLFF
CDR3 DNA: TGCGCCAGCAGCCAAGAGGCTCGGGACAATCTAATTGGAAAACTGTTTTTT

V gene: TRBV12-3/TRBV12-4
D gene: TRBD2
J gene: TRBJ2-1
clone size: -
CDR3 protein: CASSPSGGAGGLEQFF
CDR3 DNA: TGTGCCAGCAGTCCATCGGGTGGGGCGGGAGGTCTTGAGCAGTTCTTC

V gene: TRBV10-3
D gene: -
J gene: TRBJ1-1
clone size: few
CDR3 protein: CAISESIRTEAFF
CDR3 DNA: TGTGCCATCAGTGAGTCGATTCGTACTGAAGCTTTCTTT

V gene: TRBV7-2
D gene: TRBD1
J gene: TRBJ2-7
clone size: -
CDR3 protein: CASSLRQGSSYEQYF
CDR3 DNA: TGTGCCAGCAGCCTTCGACAGGGATCGTCATACGAGCAGTACTTC

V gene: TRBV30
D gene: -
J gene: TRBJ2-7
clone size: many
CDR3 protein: CAWEYGSPGEQYF
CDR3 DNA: TGTGCCTGGGAGTACGGGTCCCCAGGCGAGCAGTACTTC

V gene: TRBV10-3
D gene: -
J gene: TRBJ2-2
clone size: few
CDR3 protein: CAIPRDSNTGELFF
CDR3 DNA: TGTGCCATCCCACGGGACTCGAACACCGGGGAGCTGTTTTTT

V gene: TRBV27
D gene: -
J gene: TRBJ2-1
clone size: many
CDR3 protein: CASSLDYTTYNEQFF
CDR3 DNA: TGTGCCAGCAGTTTAGACTACACCACCTACAATGAGCAGTTCTTC

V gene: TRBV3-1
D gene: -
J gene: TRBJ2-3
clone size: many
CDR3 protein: CASSQGDSSTDTQYF
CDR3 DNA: TGTGCCAGCAGCCAAGGGGATTCTAGCACAGATACGCAGTATTTT

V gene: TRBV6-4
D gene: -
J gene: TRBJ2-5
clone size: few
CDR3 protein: CASSQGLGDEQYF
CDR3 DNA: TGTGCCAGCAGTCAGGGGTTGGGTGATGAGCAGTACTTC

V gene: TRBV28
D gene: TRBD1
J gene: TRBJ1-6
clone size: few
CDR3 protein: CASRTRTGLYNSPLHF
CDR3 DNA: TGTGCCAGCAGGACTCGGACAGGGCTATATAATTCACCCCTCCACTTT

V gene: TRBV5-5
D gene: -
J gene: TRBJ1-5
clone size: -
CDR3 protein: CASSPSWGVWNQPQHF
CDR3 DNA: TGTGCCAGCAGCCCCTCCTGGGGCGTCTGGAATCAGCCCCAGCATTTT

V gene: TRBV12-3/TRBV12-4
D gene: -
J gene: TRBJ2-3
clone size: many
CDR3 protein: CASSLLGATDTQYF
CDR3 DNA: TGTGCCAGCAGTTTACTGGGGGCGACAGATACGCAGTATTTT